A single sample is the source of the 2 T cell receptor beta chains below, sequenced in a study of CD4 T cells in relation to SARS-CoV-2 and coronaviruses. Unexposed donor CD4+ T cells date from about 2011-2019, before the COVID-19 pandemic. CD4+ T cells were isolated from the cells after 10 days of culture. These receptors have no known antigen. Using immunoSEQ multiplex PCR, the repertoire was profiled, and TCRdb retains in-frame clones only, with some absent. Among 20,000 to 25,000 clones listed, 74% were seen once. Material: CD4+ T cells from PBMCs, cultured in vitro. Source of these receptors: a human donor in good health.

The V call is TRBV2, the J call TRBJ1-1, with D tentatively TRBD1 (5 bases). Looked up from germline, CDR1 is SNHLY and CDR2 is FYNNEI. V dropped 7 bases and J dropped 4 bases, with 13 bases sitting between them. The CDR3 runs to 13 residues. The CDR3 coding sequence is TGTGCCAGCACAGAGGGTGGGGGCACTGAAGCTTTCTTT. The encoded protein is CASTEGGGTEAFF.

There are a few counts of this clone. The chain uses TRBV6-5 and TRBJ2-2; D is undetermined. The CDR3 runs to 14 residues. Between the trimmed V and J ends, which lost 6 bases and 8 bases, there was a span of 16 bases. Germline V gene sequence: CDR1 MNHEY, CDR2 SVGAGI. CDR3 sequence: CASSHNIRSGELFF. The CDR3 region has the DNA TGTGCCAGCAGCCATAATATTAGGTCTGGGGAGCTGTTTTTT.